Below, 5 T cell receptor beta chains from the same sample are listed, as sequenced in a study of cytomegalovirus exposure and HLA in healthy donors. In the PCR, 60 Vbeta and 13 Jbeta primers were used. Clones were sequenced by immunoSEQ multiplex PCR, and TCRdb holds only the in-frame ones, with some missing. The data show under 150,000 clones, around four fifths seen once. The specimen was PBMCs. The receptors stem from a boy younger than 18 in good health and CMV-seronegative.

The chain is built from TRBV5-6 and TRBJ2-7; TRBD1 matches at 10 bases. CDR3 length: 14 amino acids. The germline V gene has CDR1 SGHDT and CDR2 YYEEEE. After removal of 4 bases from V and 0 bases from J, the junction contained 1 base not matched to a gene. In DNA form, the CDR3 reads TGTGCCAGCAGCGGACAGGGGGTCTCCTACGAGCAGTACTTC. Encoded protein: CASSGQGVSYEQYF.

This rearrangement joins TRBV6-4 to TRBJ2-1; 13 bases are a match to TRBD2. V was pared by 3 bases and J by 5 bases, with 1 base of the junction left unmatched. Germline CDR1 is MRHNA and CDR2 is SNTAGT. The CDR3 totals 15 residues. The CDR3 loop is CASSEGTSGDNEQFF. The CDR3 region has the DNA TGTGCCAGCAGTGAAGGGACTAGCGGGGACAATGAGCAGTTCTTC.

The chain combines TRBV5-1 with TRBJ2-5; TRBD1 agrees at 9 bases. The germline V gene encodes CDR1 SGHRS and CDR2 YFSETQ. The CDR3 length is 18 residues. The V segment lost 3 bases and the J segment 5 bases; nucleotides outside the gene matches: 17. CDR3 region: CASSSSDYRGLGGETQYF. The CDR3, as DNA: TGCGCCAGCAGCTCGAGCGACTACAGGGGGCTTGGCGGGGAGACCCAGTACTTC.

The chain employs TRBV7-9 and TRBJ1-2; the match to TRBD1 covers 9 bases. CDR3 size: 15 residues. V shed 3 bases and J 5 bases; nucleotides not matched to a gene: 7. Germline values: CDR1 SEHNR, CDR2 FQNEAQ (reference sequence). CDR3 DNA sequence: TGTGCCAGCAGCTTCACCGGGACAGGGCGGTATGGCTACACCTTC. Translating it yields CASSFTGTGRYGYTF.

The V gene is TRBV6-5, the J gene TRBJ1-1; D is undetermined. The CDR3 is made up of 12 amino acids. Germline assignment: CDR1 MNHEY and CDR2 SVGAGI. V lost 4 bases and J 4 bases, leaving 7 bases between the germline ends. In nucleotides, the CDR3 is TGTGCCAGCAGTTCTGGCAGCACTGAAGCTTTCTTT. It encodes CASSSGSTEAFF.